One and the same sample provided the 32 T cell receptor beta chains below, sequenced in a study of shared clonotypes between healthy human individuals. Naive CD8 cells lacked CD45RO and underwent positive selection for CCR7, leaving out terminally differentiated effector memory CD45RA+ cells. Measured with immunoSEQ multiplex PCR; TCRdb has only the in-frame clones, and not every one. The table lists fewer than 800,000 clones, 92% of them singletons. Sequencing used naive CD8+ T cells sorted from blood. Source of these receptors: a man in his thirties or forties in good health.

This chain joins TRBV7-9 and TRBJ1-6, with no clear D. The V gene's germline CDR1 is SEHNR and CDR2 FQNEAQ (reference sequence). With 2 bases removed from V and 11 bases from J, the gap between germline ends came to 4 bases. This CDR3 has 11 amino acids. CDR3 DNA: TGTGCCAGCAGCTTAACGGCACCCCTCCACTTT. This translates into CASSLTAPLHF.

The chain combines TRBV14 with TRBJ1-4, with D maybe TRBD1 (5 bases). The CDR3 covers 17 residues. Germline V CDR1 and CDR2: SGHDN, FVKESK. Trimming shortened V by 2 bases and J by 0 bases, and 13 bases separated the two germline ends. CDR3 residues: CASSQLGVGATNEKLFF. The CDR3 DNA reads TGTGCCAGCAGCCAATTAGGTGTGGGGGCAACTAATGAAAAACTGTTTTTT.

The chain carries TRBV29-1 and TRBJ2-5, with 8 bases matching TRBD2. Trimming cost V 2 bases and J 5 bases; bases outside gene matches: 7. The germline gives CDR1 SQVTM, CDR2 ANQGSEA. There are 14 residues in the CDR3. The CDR3 protein is CSVEYTGGWETQYF. In DNA, the CDR3 is TGCAGCGTTGAATATACGGGAGGGTGGGAGACCCAGTACTTC.

This chain uses TRBV5-1 with TRBJ2-1, with 8 nucleotides matching TRBD2. J lost 10 bases, V lost 2 bases, and 2 bases had no gene match. CDR1 is SGHRS, CDR2 YFSETQ, per germline. This CDR3 region has 12 residues. The CDR3 protein is CASSLAGVEQFF. The CDR3 DNA sequence: TGCGCCAGCAGCTTAGCGGGAGTAGAGCAGTTCTTC.

The chain employs TRBV28 and TRBJ1-5; unclear D gene. The CDR3 spans 13 residues. V was clipped by 6 bases and J by 6 bases, with 12 bases between them. The germline CDR1 and CDR2 sequences are MDHEN and SYDVKM. CDR3 sequence reads: CASSQPTIQPQHF. For the CDR3, the DNA is TGTGCCAGCAGCCAACCCACAATTCAGCCCCAGCATTTT.

V and J are TRBV28 and TRBJ1-3; D unresolved. The CDR3 runs 14 residues. V dropped 3 bases and J dropped 4 bases, with 10 bases sitting between them. In germline, CDR1 is MDHEN, CDR2 SYDVKM. CDR3 in DNA: TGTGCCAGCAGTTTTTTTGGCGGGGGAAACACCATATATTTT. This translates into CASSFFGGGNTIYF.

CDR3 bases: TGCGCCAGCAGGAATCGTCGGAGCGGGACATCCTCCTACAATGAGCAGTTCTTC. Translation gives CASRNRRSGTSSYNEQFF. The chain has TRBV23-1 and TRBJ2-1; perhaps TRBD2 as D (7 bases). TRBV23-1 is noted as an ORF with a role that remains uncertain. Trimming stripped 6 bases from V and 0 bases from J, with 21 bases between. The CDR3 length is 18 residues.

The CDR3 nucleotides read TGTGCCAGCAGTTTATTGGGTTTGGAATACAATGAGCAGTTCTTC. Translated: CASSLLGLEYNEQFF. This chain uses TRBV27 with TRBJ2-1, with D uncertain. CDR1 MNHEY and CDR2 SMNVEV come from the germline V gene (reference sequence). The CDR3 extends over 15 amino acids. V dropped 1 base and J dropped 4 bases, with 11 bases sitting between them.

CDR3 residues: CASSVDSGSFVSGNEQFF. In nucleotides, the CDR3 is TGTGCCAGCAGCGTTGATAGCGGGAGTTTTGTATCGGGCAATGAGCAGTTCTTC. J is TRBJ2-1 and V is TRBV7-9; TRBD2 matches at 9 bases. The V and J ends lost 5 bases and 6 bases, in that order; junction bases with no gene match: 17. This CDR3 is 18 amino acids long. CDR1 SEHNR and CDR2 FQNEAQ come from the germline V gene (reference sequence).

The genes are TRBV2 and TRBJ1-2; weak D call: TRBD1 (6 bases). V shed 2 bases and J shed 6 bases, with 16 bases lying between them. Germline V gene lookup returns CDR1 SNHLY and CDR2 FYNNEI. The CDR3 extends over 15 amino acids. CDR3 sequence reads: CASSEWADGGDGYTF. CDR3 DNA sequence: TGTGCCAGCAGTGAATGGGCAGACGGGGGCGATGGCTACACCTTC.

Concerning this clone: Other nucleotide sequences in the sample specify the same CDR3. The chain recombines TRBV5-4 with TRBJ1-1; TRBD1 is a possible D gene (5 bases). The CDR3 contains 14 residues. The V gene lost 0 bases and the J gene lost 0 bases, with 6 bases spanning the gap. Germline V gives CDR1 SGHNT, CDR2 YYREEE (reference sequence). The CDR3 DNA reads as TGTGCCAGCAGCTTGGGGGGGATGAACACTGAAGCTTTCTTT. Protein: CASSLGGMNTEAFF.

This chain connects TRBV6-5 to TRBJ2-1, with D unclear. V was trimmed by 5 bases and J by 1 base, leaving 6 bases between them. The CDR3 sequence is 13 residues long. Germline-derived CDR1 and CDR2 are MNHEY and SVGAGI. The CDR3 nucleotides read TGTGCCAGCAGTATCTCATCCTACAATGAGCAGTTCTTC. This translates into CASSISSYNEQFF.

This chain's CDR3 is CAKSRAGASVSYEQYF. CDR3 bases: TGTGCCAAATCAAGGGCGGGGGCATCTGTATCCTACGAGCAGTACTTC. This rearrangement joins TRBV10-3 to TRBJ2-7; TRBD2 is a possible D gene (7 bases). This CDR3 contains 16 residues. The germline V gene encodes CDR1 ENHRY and CDR2 SYGVKD. With 10 bases removed from V and 1 base from J, the gap between germline ends came to 23 bases.

The genes are TRBV7-9 and TRBJ2-7, with D perhaps being TRBD1 or TRBD2 (5 bases each). This CDR3 is built from 15 residues. With 0 bases removed from V and 4 bases from J, the gap between germline ends came to 13 bases. Germline V gives CDR1 SEHNR, CDR2 FQNEAQ (reference sequence). CDR3 region: CASSLAKRGPYEQYF. The DNA of the CDR3 is TGTGCCAGCAGCTTAGCGAAAAGGGGACCTTACGAGCAGTACTTC.

The chain has TRBV11-3 and TRBJ2-1; 11 bases are shared with TRBD1. The J segment lost 6 bases and the V segment lost 5 bases, leaving 6 bases of the junction unmatched. CDR1 SGHNT and CDR2 YENEEA come from the germline V gene. The CDR3 covers 15 residues. In DNA form, the CDR3 reads TGTGCCAGCAGCCCCCATGGACAGGGGGCCAATGAGCAGTTCTTC. It codes for CASSPHGQGANEQFF.

The V and J genes are TRBV11-2 and TRBJ2-3, with D uncertain. The CDR3 is 16 amino acids. Germline V gene data show CDR1 as SGHAT and CDR2 as FQNNGV. The V and J ends lost 5 bases and 3 bases respectively, with 18 bases between them. The CDR3 DNA reads TGTGCCAGCAGCGCTCTAGAGCTCTCTATGACAGATACGCAGTATTTT. Its translation is CASSALELSMTDTQYF. Full variable domain (rest looked up from reference TRBV11-2 and TRBJ2-3): EAGVAQSPRYKIIEKRQSVAFWCNPISGHATLYWYQQILGQGPKLLIQFQNNGVVDDSQLPKDRFSAERLKGVDSTLKIQPAKLEDSAVYLCASSALELSMTDTQYFGPGTRLTVL.

The V and J genes are TRBV6-5 and TRBJ2-2, with D unclear. The V end was cut by 1 base, the J end by 0 bases, with 6 bases between. Germline-derived CDR1 and CDR2 are MNHEY and SVGAGI. This CDR3 region has 15 residues. The DNA of the CDR3 is TGTGCCAGCAGTTACTTGGGAACGAACACCGGGGAGCTGTTTTTT. Its protein product is CASSYLGTNTGELFF.

This clone was detected only once. The chain joins TRBV15 to TRBJ1-1; no reliable D call. The V and J ends lost 0 bases and 0 bases respectively, with 2 bases between them. Germline CDR1 is LNHNV and CDR2 is YYDKDF (reference sequence). The CDR3 totals 13 residues. CDR3 DNA: TGTGCCACCAGCAGAGATATGAACACTGAAGCTTTCTTT. Its translation: CATSRDMNTEAFF.

The rearrangement joins TRBV27 to TRBJ2-7; a possible D gene is TRBD1 (6 bases). CDR1 is MNHEY and CDR2 is SMNVEV in the germline V gene (reference sequence). Trimming removed 5 bases at V and 5 bases at J, with 19 bases between. CDR3 length: 15 amino acids. CDR3 amino acids: CASSPLGTGKDEQYF. Here the CDR3 DNA reads TGTGCCAGCAGTCCCCTCGGTACAGGGAAAGACGAGCAGTACTTC.

The J gene is TRBJ1-1, the V gene TRBV4-2; the D is unclear. The germline gives CDR1 LGHNA, CDR2 YNFKEQ. This CDR3 is built from 15 residues. Trimming cost V 1 base and J 1 base, with 10 bases left between them. The CDR3 loop is CASSQVHGTNTEAFF. The DNA for the CDR3 is TGTGCCAGCAGCCAAGTTCACGGAACGAACACTGAAGCTTTCTTT.

This clone was picked up one time. This chain links TRBV7-3 with TRBJ2-6; TRBD2 agrees at 8 bases. With 5 bases clipped from V and 0 bases from J, the junction kept 12 bases outside the gene matches. The V gene's germline CDR1 is SGHTA and CDR2 FQGTGA. The CDR3 spans 19 residues. The CDR3 loop is CASSPGREGIHSGANVLTF. CDR3 nucleotide sequence: TGTGCCAGCAGCCCAGGTCGGGAGGGGATACACTCTGGGGCCAACGTCCTGACTTTC.

The chain combines TRBV5-1 with TRBJ2-3, with TRBD2 matching over 14 bases. Per germline, CDR1 SGHRS and CDR2 YFSETQ. The CDR3 totals 15 residues. V was pared by 5 bases and J by 5 bases, with 4 bases of the junction left unmatched. CDR3 protein: CASSPGTSGRDTQYF. The DNA for the CDR3 is TGCGCCAGCAGTCCCGGGACTAGCGGGAGAGATACGCAGTATTTT.

The chain recombines TRBV27 with TRBJ2-4; 13 bases align to TRBD2. There are 17 residues in the CDR3. Germline loops: CDR1 MNHEY, CDR2 SMNVEV (reference sequence). Trimming at V came to 7 bases and at J to 8 bases, leaving 14 bases not matched to a gene. The CDR3 region is CASTPGGLAGVADIQYF. The CDR3 DNA sequence: TGTGCCAGCACTCCAGGTGGACTAGCGGGAGTGGCTGACATTCAGTACTTC.

V and J are TRBV28 and TRBJ2-3; 10 bases fit TRBD1. This CDR3 contains 16 residues. Germline-derived CDR1 and CDR2 are MDHEN and SYDVKM. Trimming cost V 2 bases and J 5 bases; bases outside gene matches: 7. CDR3 loop: CASSLPDRGQGDTQYF. Here the CDR3 DNA reads TGTGCCAGCAGTTTACCCGACAGGGGGCAGGGAGATACGCAGTATTTT.

This clone has just a few counts. V usage is TRBV2 and J usage is TRBJ2-7; 9 bases agree with TRBD1. Germline values: CDR1 SNHLY, CDR2 FYNNEI. Trimming took 6 bases from V and 2 from J; bases not matched to a gene: 5. The CDR3 has 14 residues. CDR3 protein: CASRGDRATYEQYF. In nucleotides, the CDR3 is TGTGCCAGCAGGGGGGACAGGGCGACCTACGAGCAGTACTTC.

V gene TRBV7-9 combines with J gene TRBJ2-7; possibly TRBD1 for D (6 bases). CDR1 SEHNR and CDR2 FQNEAQ come from the germline V gene (reference sequence). There are 17 residues in the CDR3. Trimming left V 4 bases short and J 3 bases short, with 22 bases between. In DNA form, the CDR3 reads TGTGCCAGCAGCTCAAGCCGTCAGGGGCGCTCAAACTACGAGCAGTACTTC. Its translation is CASSSSRQGRSNYEQYF.

The chain is built from TRBV11-2 and TRBJ2-1; 13 nucleotides line up with TRBD2. The CDR3 sequence is 18 residues long. V gave up 5 bases and J gave up 2 bases; unmatched junction bases: 9. Germline assignment: CDR1 SGHAT and CDR2 FQNNGV. CDR3 in amino acids: CASSAHPGTSGAYNEQFF. In nucleotides, the CDR3 is TGTGCCAGCAGCGCCCATCCCGGGACTAGCGGGGCCTACAATGAGCAGTTCTTC.

The rearrangement links TRBV7-9 to TRBJ2-7; 10 nucleotides line up with TRBD1. The CDR3 runs 17 residues. The V gene end was trimmed by 8 bases and the J gene end by 5 bases; junction bases not matched to a gene: 18. Germline assignment: CDR1 SEHNR and CDR2 FQNEAQ (reference sequence). CDR3 residues: CASHRGRDRGRSHEQYF. As DNA, the CDR3 is TGTGCCAGCCACAGAGGAAGGGACAGGGGTAGAAGCCACGAGCAGTACTTC.

V usage is TRBV7-6 and J usage is TRBJ2-7; TRBD1 matches at 7 bases. Germline-derived CDR1 and CDR2 are SGHVS and FNYEAQ. The CDR3 is 15 residues long. J lost 0 bases, V lost 5 bases, and 7 bases had no gene match. The chain's CDR3 is CASSARQGSSYEQYF. CDR3 nucleotides: TGTGCCAGCAGCGCCAGACAGGGAAGCTCCTACGAGCAGTACTTC. The variable domain in full, completed from reference TRBV7-6 and TRBJ2-7, reads GAGVSQSPRYKVTKRGQDVALRCDPISGHVSLYWYRQALGQGPEFLTYFNYEAQQDKSGLPNDRFSAERPEGSISTLTIQRTEQRDSAMYRCASSARQGSSYEQYFGPGTRLTVT.

J is TRBJ1-1 and V is TRBV29-1; 7 positions agree with TRBD1. The ends lost 5 bases at V and 7 bases at J; junction bases unmatched: 4. The CDR3 spans 11 residues. Germline CDR1 and CDR2: SQVTM and ANQGSEA. The CDR3 DNA follows: TGCAGCGTTCGGGGGGACAGTGAAGCTTTCTTT. Its translation is CSVRGDSEAFF.

This chain links TRBV29-1 with TRBJ2-1; no definite D call. This CDR3 is 18 amino acids long. V lost 1 base to trimming and J lost 0 bases, with 19 bases between them. The germline V gene has CDR1 SQVTM and CDR2 ANQGSEA. The CDR3 DNA is TGCAGCGTTGAAGGTGTCTTAGTACGGTCCGGCTCCTACAATGAGCAGTTCTTC. It translates to CSVEGVLVRSGSYNEQFF.

The chain has TRBV6-5 and TRBJ2-5; 10 bases are a match to TRBD2. Germline-derived CDR1 and CDR2 are MNHEY and SVGAGI. V gave up 5 bases and J gave up 3 bases; unmatched junction bases: 3. CDR3 length: 14 amino acids. CDR3: CASSPGLAEETQYF. Written as DNA, the CDR3 is TGTGCCAGCAGTCCCGGACTAGCGGAAGAGACCCAGTACTTC.